This entry lists 28 T cell receptor beta chains sequenced from one sample in a study of control samples from healthy donors and cancer patients. Measured with immunoSEQ multiplex PCR; TCRdb has only the in-frame clones, and not every one. The table records about 190,000 clones, about 89% of them present only once. Sequencing was performed on blood. Receptors originate from a man between 25 and 39 years old in good health.

The chain is built from TRBV30 and TRBJ1-6, with TRBD1 as a possible D gene (6 bases). Trimming shortened V by 5 bases and J by 7 bases, and 12 bases separated the two germline ends. The length of the CDR3 is 13 residues. CDR1 GTSNPN and CDR2 SVGIG come from the germline V gene (reference sequence). The CDR3 DNA follows: TGTGCCTGGGGGACTACAGGGAATTCACCCCTCCACTTT. The encoded protein is CAWGTTGNSPLHF.

The chain joins TRBV10-1 to TRBJ1-6; no definite D call. From germline, CDR1 is WNHNN and CDR2 SYGVQD (reference sequence). The germline V and J ends were trimmed by 2 bases and 7 bases, with 12 bases remaining between them. The CDR3 is made up of 15 amino acids. Written as DNA, the CDR3 is TGCGCCAGCAGTGAGACGGGCGCGCACAATTCACCCCTCCACTTT. Its translation: CASSETGAHNSPLHF.

CDR3 region: CASSISLGPIPLTQHF. Written as DNA, the CDR3 is TGTGCCAGTAGTATTTCCCTGGGGCCTATCCCCCTGACCCAGCATTTT. This chain uses TRBV19 with TRBJ1-5; the D gene is possibly TRBD1 (5 bases). This CDR3 is built from 16 residues. Trimming removed 3 bases from V and 11 bases from J, with 23 bases in between. Germline V CDR1 and CDR2: LNHDA, SQIVND (reference sequence). Drawing the rest from reference TRBV19 and TRBJ1-5, the complete variable domain is DGGITQSPKYLFRKEGQNVTLSCEQNLNHDAMYWYRQDPGQGLRLIYYSQIVNDFQKGDIAEGYSVSREKKESFPLTVTSAQKNPTAFYLCASSISLGPIPLTQHFGDGTRLSIL.

The V gene is TRBV9, the J gene TRBJ2-5; 11 bases line up with TRBD2. V gave up 3 bases and J gave up 5 bases; unmatched junction bases: 6. The CDR3 has 15 residues. Germline CDR1 and CDR2: SGDLS and YYNGEE. CDR3 residues: CASSGASGGRETQYF. The CDR3 nucleotides are TGTGCCAGCAGCGGGGCTAGCGGGGGGCGGGAGACCCAGTACTTC. Full variable domain (missing parts from reference TRBV9 and TRBJ2-5): DSGVTQTPKHLITATGQRVTLRCSPRSGDLSVYWYQQSLDQGLQFLIQYYNGEERAKGNILERFSAQQFPDLHSELNLSSLELGDSALYFCASSGASGGRETQYFGPGTRLLVL.

This chain joins TRBV2 and TRBJ2-1, with 11 bases aligning to TRBD1. With 6 bases clipped from V and 4 bases from J, the junction kept 5 bases outside the gene matches. Germline CDR1 SNHLY, CDR2 FYNNEI. The CDR3 has 15 amino acids. This CDR3 is CASREGQGVYNEQFF. The CDR3 DNA reads TGTGCCAGCAGGGAGGGACAGGGGGTTTACAATGAGCAGTTCTTC.

The rearrangement links TRBV6-5 to TRBJ2-3; D is perhaps TRBD2 (6 bases). V was trimmed by 4 bases and J by 2 bases, leaving 16 bases between them. CDR1 MNHEY and CDR2 SVGAGI come from the germline V gene. The CDR3 consists of 16 residues. The CDR3: CASSSDGGYLTDTQYF. Here the CDR3 DNA reads TGTGCCAGCAGTTCCGATGGGGGGTACCTCACAGATACGCAGTATTTT.

The gene calls are TRBV6-6 and TRBJ1-1; D remains unclear. V gave up 6 bases and J gave up 2 bases, with 13 bases separating them. The CDR3 runs 14 residues. Germline CDR1 reads MNHNY; CDR2 reads SVGAGI (reference sequence). CDR3 protein: CASSAPTKNTEAFF. The CDR3, as DNA: TGTGCCAGCAGCGCCCCTACTAAAAACACTGAAGCTTTCTTT.

The chain carries TRBV5-1 and TRBJ2-1; no definite D call. Germline CDR1 reads SGHRS; CDR2 reads YFSETQ. Deletions cut 4 bases from V and 0 bases from J, with 5 bases between. This CDR3 is built from 13 residues. CDR3 amino acids: CASSGSSYNEQFF. The CDR3 DNA sequence: TGCGCCAGCAGCGGTAGCTCCTACAATGAGCAGTTCTTC.

The chain combines TRBV5-4 with TRBJ2-2; 7 bases agree with TRBD1. V lost 0 bases, J lost 3 bases, and 5 bases stayed unmatched. The CDR3 sequence is 16 residues long. Germline V lookup: CDR1 SGHNT, CDR2 YYREEE (reference sequence). CDR3 sequence: CASSLGGTAYTGELFF. The DNA of the CDR3 is TGTGCCAGCAGCTTGGGTGGGACAGCTTACACCGGGGAGCTGTTTTTT.

The chain combines TRBV5-5 with TRBJ1-4; the match to TRBD1 covers 8 bases. The CDR3 has 15 residues. Germline V gene data show CDR1 as SGHKS and CDR2 as YYEKEE (reference sequence). V shed 3 bases and J 8 bases; nucleotides not matched to a gene: 9. CDR3 amino acids: CASSSAGTGGEKLFF. The CDR3, as DNA: TGTGCCAGCAGCTCCGCCGGGACAGGAGGAGAAAAACTGTTTTTT. Based on the CDR3 plus reference TRBV5-5 and TRBJ1-4, the full variable domain is DAGVTQSPTHLIKTRGQQVTLRCSPISGHKSVSWYQQVLGQGPQFIFQYYEKEERGRGNFPDRFSARQFPNYSSELNVNALLLGDSALYLCASSSAGTGGEKLFFGSGTQLSVL.

Details on this clone: The same CDR3 is also encoded by other DNA sequences in this sample. This CDR3 reads CASSLQGARGYTF. CDR3 nucleotides: TGTGCCAGCAGTCTACAGGGGGCGCGGGGCTACACCTTC. This chain uses TRBV5-4 with TRBJ1-2; 9 nucleotides line up with TRBD1. With V trimmed by 5 bases and J by 8 bases, 7 bases remained unmatched. Per germline, CDR1 SGHNT and CDR2 YYREEE (reference sequence). This CDR3 spans 13 amino acids.

The rearrangement uses TRBV11-2 and TRBJ2-3; 7 nucleotides match TRBD2. Germline values: CDR1 SGHAT, CDR2 FQNNGV. V trimming: 5 bases; J trimming: 2 bases; junction bases outside the gene matches: 1. The CDR3 extends over 13 amino acids. This CDR3 reads CASSRGDTDTQYF. The CDR3 nucleotides read TGTGCCAGCAGCCGGGGGGACACAGATACGCAGTATTTT. Variable domain in full (rest from reference TRBV11-2 and TRBJ2-3): EAGVAQSPRYKIIEKRQSVAFWCNPISGHATLYWYQQILGQGPKLLIQFQNNGVVDDSQLPKDRFSAERLKGVDSTLKIQPAKLEDSAVYLCASSRGDTDTQYFGPGTRLTVL.

The rearrangement uses TRBV5-1 and TRBJ2-3; 12 nucleotides match TRBD2. Germline CDR1 and CDR2: SGHRS and YFSETQ. Trimming cost V 4 bases and J 4 bases; bases outside gene matches: 7. This CDR3 is built from 16 residues. The CDR3 DNA reads TGCGCCAGCAGCCCTACCGGACTAGCGGGGCCAGATACGCAGTATTTT. Protein product: CASSPTGLAGPDTQYF.

In regard to this clone: Other DNA sequences in the sample encode the same CDR3. The V gene is TRBV5-1, the J gene TRBJ2-7; D might be TRBD2 (7 bases). Germline V gene sequence: CDR1 SGHRS, CDR2 YFSETQ. V was pared by 7 bases and J by 7 bases, with 15 bases between. CDR3 length: 12 amino acids. Here the CDR3 reads CASRRGAGEQYF. The CDR3 DNA sequence: TGCGCCAGCCGTCGGGGGGCAGGGGAGCAGTACTTC.

This rearrangement joins TRBV6-5 to TRBJ1-2; D is perhaps TRBD1 (6 bases). The germline gives CDR1 MNHEY, CDR2 SVGAGI. The V end was cut by 2 bases, the J end by 4 bases, with 11 bases between. This CDR3 region has 14 residues. The CDR3 region has the DNA TGTGCCAGCAGTTACATAGGGGGGCTCTATGGCTACACCTTC. Amino acids: CASSYIGGLYGYTF.

V is TRBV6-1 and J is TRBJ2-7; 9 positions agree with TRBD1. Germline V gene data show CDR1 as MNHNS and CDR2 as SASEGT. V lost 3 bases, J lost 0 bases, and 15 bases stayed unmatched. The CDR3 is made up of 19 amino acids. CDR3 amino acids: CASSDGTGPKTPSSYEQYF. CDR3 DNA: TGTGCCAGCAGTGATGGGACAGGGCCTAAAACCCCCAGCTCCTACGAGCAGTACTTC.

The chain links TRBV10-3 to TRBJ2-7, with D possibly TRBD2 on 7 matching bases. Between the trimmed V and J ends, which lost 6 bases and 4 bases, there was a span of 22 bases. Germline V CDR1 and CDR2: ENHRY, SYGVKD. The CDR3 length is 16 residues. The CDR3 protein is CAISFIGGATAYEQYF. The CDR3 DNA is TGTGCCATCAGCTTCATAGGGGGGGCGACGGCTTACGAGCAGTACTTC.

This clone is a singleton in its sample. The chain joins TRBV3-1 (or the pseudogene TRBV3-2) to TRBJ1-1; maybe TRBD1 (5 bases). Germline assignment: CDR1 LGHDT and CDR2 YNNKEL (reference sequence). Deletions cut 0 bases from V and 11 bases from J, with 13 bases between. The CDR3 covers 13 residues. This CDR3 is CASSQEYIGEAFF. The CDR3 bases are TGTGCCAGCAGCCAAGAGTATATAGGGGAGGCTTTCTTT.

The V gene is TRBV6-5, the J gene TRBJ1-1; 8 positions agree with TRBD1. Germline lookup yields CDR1 MNHEY and CDR2 SVGAGI. V gave up 11 bases and J gave up 1 base; unmatched junction bases: 6. The CDR3 has 13 amino acids. The CDR3 DNA reads as TGTGCCGGACAGGGCTTGAGGAACACTGAAGCTTTCTTT. Its translation is CAGQGLRNTEAFF.

The chain employs TRBV12-3 or TRBV12-4 and TRBJ1-3, with D unclear. The CDR3 extends over 13 amino acids. Trimming took 4 bases from V and 4 from J, leaving 8 bases between them. CDR3 nucleotides: TGTGCCAGCAGTTCGATAGGAGGAAACACCATATATTTT. It encodes CASSSIGGNTIYF.

V is TRBV25-1 and J is TRBJ1-4, with a weak D call TRBD1 (5 bases). The CDR3 extends over 15 amino acids. Trimming shortened V by 8 bases and J by 0 bases, and 13 bases separated the two germline ends. The germline V gene encodes CDR1 MGHDK and CDR2 SYGVNS. The CDR3 sequence: CASVASDTTNEKLFF. CDR3 in DNA: TGTGCCAGCGTAGCATCGGACACAACTAATGAAAAACTGTTTTTT.

The rearrangement links TRBV2 to TRBJ2-1, with D uncertain. Germline lookup yields CDR1 SNHLY and CDR2 FYNNEI. Trimming took 3 bases from V and 0 from J, leaving 6 bases between them. The CDR3 has 14 amino acids. The DNA of the CDR3 is TGTGCCAGCAGTGATCCTATCTCCTACAATGAGCAGTTCTTC. Its protein product is CASSDPISYNEQFF.

The chain links TRBV9 to TRBJ1-4; 7 nucleotides align to TRBD1. V was pared by 0 bases and J by 3 bases, with 2 bases of the junction left unmatched. CDR1 is SGDLS and CDR2 is YYNGEE in the germline V gene. The CDR3 loop spans 15 amino acids. CDR3 amino acids: CASSVAGQANEKLFF. In DNA form, the CDR3 reads TGTGCCAGCAGCGTAGCCGGACAGGCTAATGAAAAACTGTTTTTT.

The chain has TRBV5-6 and TRBJ1-4; a weak D match, TRBD1 (5 bases). Trimming cost V 4 bases and J 8 bases, with 15 bases left between them. Per the germline V gene, CDR1 is SGHDT and CDR2 is YYEEEE. The CDR3 extends over 14 amino acids. CDR3 sequence reads: CASSIQGAGEKLFF. CDR3 DNA: TGTGCCAGCAGCATCCAGGGAGCGGGGGAAAAACTGTTTTTT.

A remark on this clone: Germline is not matched at one junction end, which may reflect a read error. The rearrangement links TRBV6-5 to TRBJ2-7; D not certain. This CDR3 has 12 residues. CDR1 is MNHEY, CDR2 SVGAGI, per germline. CDR3: CASSDSPYEQYF. CDR3 nucleotide sequence: TGTGCCAGCAGTGACTCTCCTTACGAGCAGTACTTC.

This chain links TRBV6-6 with TRBJ2-2; TRBD1 aligns across 9 bases. V lost 11 bases to trimming and J lost 5 bases; unmatched junction nucleotides: 15. There are 16 residues in the CDR3. Germline CDR1 and CDR2: MNHNY and SVGAGI (reference sequence). The CDR3 here is CAASGGTGSSTGELFF. In DNA, the CDR3 is TGTGCCGCGTCTGGCGGGACAGGGTCGTCGACCGGGGAGCTGTTTTTT.

This sequence joins TRBV2 and TRBJ2-3; the match to TRBD1 covers 7 bases. Germline lookup yields CDR1 SNHLY and CDR2 FYNNEI. V shed 2 bases, J shed 6 bases, and the junction held 8 bases outside the gene matches. This CDR3 is built from 15 residues. This CDR3 is CASSERQGNRDTQYF. CDR3 in DNA: TGTGCCAGCAGTGAACGACAGGGTAATCGGGATACGCAGTATTTT.

The rearrangement joins TRBV4-1 to TRBJ2-3; a weak D match, TRBD1 (5 bases). V was cut by 0 bases and J by 2 bases, with 15 bases left in between. CDR3 length: 17 amino acids. CDR1 is MGHRA, CDR2 YSYEKL, per germline. CDR3 sequence (DNA): TGCGCCAGCAGCCAAGAGAAGACAGCCCAAACCACAGATACGCAGTATTTT. Its protein product is CASSQEKTAQTTDTQYF.